The present T cell receptor (beta chain) was sequenced within a study of cytomegalovirus exposure and HLA in healthy donors. In the case of this clone: Its antigen is undetermined. Germline and junction disagree at one end, which may indicate a read error.

Germline V gene lookup returns CDR1 SNHLY and CDR2 FYNNEI. The length of the CDR3 is 16 residues. A multiplex PCR was run with 60 Vbeta primers and 13 Jbeta primers. How the authors handled the data: There were tens of millions of unique TCR beta chains by a later count, and 8.5 million to 14 million of them were shared. Measured with immunoSEQ multiplex PCR; TCRdb has only the in-frame clones, and not every one. Clone size and the V and J calls come from that table; the DNA yielded D and trimming. The top ten clones hold approximately 7% of a sample with 150,000 or so clones, about three quarters of them seen once. General study points: One cluster of highly shared sequence variants probably arose as a sequencing artifact. Earlier analysis looked at TCR beta V segments, and most were productive about 87% or about 30% of the time. Presence/absence analysis assumed near-uniform sequencing depth across donors.

The sequence was collected from a woman in her forties in good health and CMV-seropositive. The sequencing sample was made of PBMCs. The chain carries TRBV2 and TRBJ1-6, with 10 bases that match TRBD1. The CDR3 nucleotides read TGTGCCGGCAGTAGGGACGGGACAGGGGTCAATTCACCCCTCCACTTT. Amino acids: CAGSRDGTGVNSPLHF.